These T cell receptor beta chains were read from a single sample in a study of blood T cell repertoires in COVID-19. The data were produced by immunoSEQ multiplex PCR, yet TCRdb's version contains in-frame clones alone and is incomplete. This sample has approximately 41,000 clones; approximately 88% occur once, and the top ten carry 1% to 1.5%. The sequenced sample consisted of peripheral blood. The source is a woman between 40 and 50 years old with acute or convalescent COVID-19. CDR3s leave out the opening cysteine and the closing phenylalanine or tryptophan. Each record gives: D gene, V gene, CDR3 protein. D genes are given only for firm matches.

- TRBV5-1 ASSFEGGLNTEAF
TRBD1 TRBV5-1 ASSLEERQGNSNQPQH
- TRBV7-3 ASSPDTVNTGELF
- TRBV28 ASSPRGEAF
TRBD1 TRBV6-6 ASSYFGQGGNTIY
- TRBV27 ASRPGGGREKLF
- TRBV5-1 ASSLSVKASGNTIY
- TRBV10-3 AIKGESQETQY
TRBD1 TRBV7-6 ASSLGDRLRKTQY
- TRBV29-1 SVEDQPPRGYT
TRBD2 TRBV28 ASRLAGGLSSYEQY
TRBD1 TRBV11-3 ASSRQGGDTEAF
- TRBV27 ASTLRGYDKTSDTQY
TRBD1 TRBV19 ASIQTGSGEKLF
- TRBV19 ASSMTQGSEKLF
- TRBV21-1 ASSCQAPRPQH
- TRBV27 ASSLRGGKAF
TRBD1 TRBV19 ASSVDRGKGQPQH
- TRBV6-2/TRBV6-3 ASSPLYGPYNEQF
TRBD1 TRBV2 ASSGQARYNEQF